The 26 T cell receptor beta chains given below trace back to one sample, sequenced in a study of early T cells in non-severe SARS-CoV-2 infection. TCRdb ran MiXCR on the 5' RACE reads and lists one entry per CDR3 protein. The table includes approximately 69,000 distinct CDR3 sequences, 10% to 15% detected once. Sequenced input: whole blood. The source is an adult who was a healthcare worker with PCR-confirmed SARS-CoV-2 infection or an uninfected control (not recorded which).

This clonotype occurred many times. The rearrangement joins TRBV20-1 to TRBJ2-5, with TRBD1 as a possible D gene (6 bases). This CDR3 contains 15 residues. CDR1 and CDR2 (germline): DFQATT, SNEGSKA (reference sequence). V dropped 7 bases and J dropped 4 bases, with 22 bases sitting between them. The CDR3 sequence is CSGYHFGGPRETQYF. The CDR3 DNA reads as TGCAGTGGCTATCATTTTGGGGGCCCCAGAGAGACCCAGTACTTC.

The CDR3 is CASSTGLGHNEQFF. The CDR3 DNA reads TGTGCCAGCAGCACGGGACTAGGTCACAATGAGCAGTTCTTC. The chain is built from TRBV9 and TRBJ2-1; the match to TRBD2 covers 8 bases. The germline CDR1 and CDR2 sequences are SGDLS and YYNGEE. V lost 4 bases, J lost 5 bases, and 5 bases stayed unmatched. The CDR3 consists of 14 residues.

V is TRBV4-2 and J is TRBJ1-6, with TRBD1 as a possible D gene (5 bases). CDR3 length equals 17 residues. Trimming took off 1 base at V and 1 base at J, with 11 bases between the two ends. Germline V lookup: CDR1 LGHNA, CDR2 YNFKEQ. The CDR3 nucleotides are TGTGCCAGCAGCCAAGGCCGGGACGGGTCCTATAATTCACCCCTCCACTTT. This codes for CASSQGRDGSYNSPLHF.

This clonotype showed up just a few times. Just one base apart from a much larger clone, this may be a read error. V is TRBV3-1 and J is TRBJ2-7; D perhaps matches TRBD1 (6 bases). CDR3 length equals 13 residues. Germline V gene sequence: CDR1 LGHDT, CDR2 YNNKEL (reference sequence). V dropped 3 bases and J dropped 0 bases, with 6 bases sitting between them. This chain's CDR3 is CASSHRGSYEQYF. The CDR3 coding sequence is TGTGCCAGCAGCCACAGGGGCTCCTACGAGCAGTACTTC.

CDR3 sequence (DNA): TGTGCCAGCAGTTCCCCACCTCCAGGGGGTTATGAGCAGTTCTTC. Translation: CASSSPPPGGYEQFF. The rearrangement joins TRBV27 to TRBJ2-1; 7 nucleotides align to TRBD1. The V segment lost 4 bases and the J segment 8 bases; nucleotides outside the gene matches: 11. The germline V gene encodes CDR1 MNHEY and CDR2 SMNVEV (reference sequence). The CDR3 has 15 residues.

This chain joins TRBV7-2 and TRBJ1-2; D gene unclear. Trimming stripped 5 bases from V and 0 bases from J, with 16 bases between. The CDR3 totals 16 residues. CDR1 and CDR2 (germline): SGHTA, FQGNSA. The CDR3 reads CASSPEPTSSNYGYTF. The CDR3 DNA follows: TGTGCCAGCAGCCCAGAACCTACCAGCTCTAACTATGGCTACACCTTC.

This clonotype was found many times. J is TRBJ2-5 and V is TRBV7-3; tentative D call: TRBD2 (6 bases). The length of the CDR3 is 14 residues. Deletions cut 4 bases from V and 4 bases from J, with 13 bases between. Germline V lookup: CDR1 SGHTA, CDR2 FQGTGA. The CDR3 reads CASSSGLGGETQYF. The CDR3, as DNA: TGTGCCAGCAGCTCCGGACTGGGAGGAGAGACCCAGTACTTC. Drawing the rest from reference TRBV7-3 and TRBJ2-5, the complete variable domain is GAGVSQTPSNKVTEKGKYVELRCDPISGHTALYWYRQSLGQGPEFLIYFQGTGAADDSGLPNDRFFAVRPEGSVSTLKIQRTERGDSAVYLCASSSGLGGETQYFGPGTRLLVL.

This chain connects TRBV12-3 or TRBV12-4 to TRBJ2-3, with 12 nucleotides matching TRBD2. Trimming at V came to 1 base and at J to 2 bases, leaving 10 bases not matched to a gene. The CDR3 has 19 residues. The CDR3 reads CASSLETSGGLLYTDTQYF. CDR3 sequence (DNA): TGTGCCAGCAGTTTAGAGACTAGCGGGGGCCTACTATACACAGATACGCAGTATTTT.

In this sample, this clonotype turned up many times. The rearrangement joins TRBV18 to TRBJ2-2, with D uncertain. This CDR3 comprises 14 residues. The germline V gene encodes CDR1 KGHSH and CDR2 LQKENI. V was trimmed by 2 bases and J by 9 bases, leaving 13 bases between them. CDR3 coding DNA: TGTGCCAGCTCACCAGCCCAGGCCGCTAGGGAGCTGTTTTTT. The encoded protein is CASSPAQAARELFF.

This clonotype has a handful of counts. The chain employs TRBV18 and TRBJ2-1; TRBD2 matches at 7 bases. Germline V CDR1 and CDR2: KGHSH, LQKENI. Trimming took 2 bases from V and 10 from J; bases not matched to a gene: 5. The CDR3 consists of 13 residues. The CDR3 coding sequence is TGTGCCAGCTCACCAAGACTAGCAGGGGAGCAGTTCTTC. Its protein product is CASSPRLAGEQFF.

The chain carries TRBV29-1 and TRBJ2-3, with 9 bases aligning to TRBD1. Germline V gene sequence: CDR1 SQVTM, CDR2 ANQGSEA. The junction had 6 bases not matched to a gene; V was cut back by 4 bases and J by 4 bases. This CDR3 is 14 amino acids long. CDR3 protein: CSVVGQGEADTQYF. Written as DNA, the CDR3 is TGCAGCGTTGTGGGACAGGGCGAGGCAGATACGCAGTATTTT.

This clonotype was counted only a few times. The chain combines TRBV5-1 with TRBJ1-6; no firm D call. CDR3 size: 10 residues. V lost 3 bases and J 10 bases, leaving 2 bases between the germline ends. The V gene's germline CDR1 is SGHRS and CDR2 YFSETQ. The chain's CDR3 is CASSYSPLHF. The DNA for the CDR3 is TGCGCCAGCAGCTACTCACCCCTCCACTTT.

On this clonotype itself: A read error may produce the germline difference seen at one junction end. This chain joins TRBV2 and TRBJ2-3; 9 bases fit TRBD2. This CDR3 has 18 residues. Germline-derived CDR1 and CDR2 are SNHLY and FYNNEI. CDR3 amino acids: CASSESKALAGPTDTQYF. The CDR3, as DNA: TGTGCTAGCAGTGAAAGCAAGGCGCTAGCGGGGCCCACAGATACGCAGTATTTT.

This clonotype has a handful of counts. The chain recombines TRBV20-1 with TRBJ2-1; D is uncertain. The CDR3 loop spans 15 amino acids. V lost 0 bases and J 0 bases, leaving 9 bases between the germline ends. Looked up from germline, CDR1 is DFQATT and CDR2 is SNEGSKA (reference sequence). In DNA, the CDR3 is TGCAGTGCTAGAGATCTGGCGGCCTCCTACAATGAGCAGTTCTTC. Translating gives CSARDLAASYNEQFF.

The CDR3 DNA reads as TGTGCCAGCAGCTCCGGAATGGGGTCACCCCTCCACTTT. Amino acid sequence: CASSSGMGSPLHF. The rearrangement links TRBV9 to TRBJ1-6; D is ambiguous. Looked up from germline, CDR1 is SGDLS and CDR2 is YYNGEE. The V end lost 4 bases, the J end lost 10 bases, and 12 bases lay between the germline ends. This CDR3 comprises 13 residues. The whole variable domain, filled in from reference TRBV9 and TRBJ1-6, reads DSGVTQTPKHLITATGQRVTLRCSPRSGDLSVYWYQQSLDQGLQFLIQYYNGEERAKGNILERFSAQQFPDLHSELNLSSLELGDSALYFCASSSGMGSPLHFGNGTRLTVT.

This clonotype was seen just once. This rearrangement joins TRBV7-8 to TRBJ2-3, with 7 bases fitting TRBD2. Unmatched junction bases numbered 7, after V lost 5 bases and J lost 5 bases. The CDR3 has 14 amino acids. The germline V gene has CDR1 SGHVS and CDR2 FQNEAQ. CDR3 DNA: TGTGCCAGCAGCACCGGGGGGACCGAAGATACGCAGTATTTT. Protein product: CASSTGGTEDTQYF.

This clonotype was recorded a few times. CDR3 nucleotides: TGTGCCAGCAAAGGGCAGCTGAACACCGGGGAGCTGTTTTTT. Translated, it gives CASKGQLNTGELFF. This chain connects TRBV6-1 to TRBJ2-2, with D unresolved. The CDR3 extends over 14 amino acids. Germline V gene data show CDR1 as MNHNS and CDR2 as SASEGT. Trimming pared 7 bases from V and 1 base from J, leaving 10 bases between.

V gene TRBV5-5 combines with J gene TRBJ2-7; a weak D match, TRBD1 (5 bases). The germline V and J ends were trimmed by 4 bases and 1 base, with 21 bases remaining between them. The germline V gene encodes CDR1 SGHKS and CDR2 YYEKEE (reference sequence). The CDR3 runs 17 residues. In DNA, the CDR3 is TGTGCCAGCAGCCCGTCGGTTTTGATTTCAGGGTCCTACGAGCAGTACTTC. It specifies CASSPSVLISGSYEQYF.

The table lists this clonotype with many counts. The V call is TRBV11-2, the J call TRBJ1-2; D gene uncertain. The V gene's germline CDR1 is SGHAT and CDR2 FQNNGV. The CDR3 sequence is 16 residues long. V shed 5 bases and J shed 4 bases, with 20 bases lying between them. CDR3 sequence: CASSLLRGGLGYGYTF. CDR3 sequence (DNA): TGTGCCAGCAGCCTGCTACGGGGAGGGCTGGGCTATGGCTACACCTTC.

The chain employs TRBV12-3 or TRBV12-4 and TRBJ2-3, with D tentatively TRBD1 (5 bases). The ends were cut back, 2 bases at V and 2 bases at J, with 14 bases in the middle. The CDR3 consists of 16 residues. The DNA for the CDR3 is TGTGCCAGCAGTTTAAGGTGGCAGGGTTCCACAGATACGCAGTATTTT. It translates to CASSLRWQGSTDTQYF.

The chain links TRBV7-3 to TRBJ2-1; TRBD1 matches 8 bases. This CDR3 comprises 16 residues. Germline lookup yields CDR1 SGHTA and CDR2 FQGTGA. V was clipped by 3 bases and J by 6 bases; unmatched bases: 10. This CDR3 is CASSFAGTQGANEQFF. The CDR3 bases are TGTGCCAGCAGCTTTGCCGGGACTCAGGGGGCCAATGAGCAGTTCTTC.

This clonotype was seen many times. V gene TRBV20-1 combines with J gene TRBJ2-6; a possible D gene is TRBD2 (6 bases). Trimming cost V 6 bases and J 2 bases, with 14 bases left between them. There are 15 residues in the CDR3. Germline V gives CDR1 DFQATT, CDR2 SNEGSKA (reference sequence). The CDR3 DNA sequence: TGCAGTGCCTCCCGCGGGGCTACTGGGGCCAACGTCCTGACTTTC. Its translation: CSASRGATGANVLTF.

The sample holds many counts of this clonotype. The chain is built from TRBV24-1 and TRBJ1-2; 7 positions agree with TRBD1. Losses at the gene ends were 12 bases for V and 4 bases for J; bases not matched to a gene: 4. This CDR3 spans 11 amino acids. Germline CDR1 reads KGHDR; CDR2 reads SFDVKD. The CDR3 region has the DNA TGTGCCGCAGGGGGGACCTATGGCTACACCTTC. Translating gives CAAGGTYGYTF.

At least ten counts were recorded for this clonotype. CDR3 DNA: TGTGCCAGCAGTTTATGGCCTTTAGCTGGGGCCAACGTCCTGACTTTC. Protein product: CASSLWPLAGANVLTF. The rearrangement uses TRBV27 and TRBJ2-6, with D uncertain. CDR1 and CDR2 (germline): MNHEY, SMNVEV (reference sequence). This CDR3 contains 16 residues. Trimming stripped 1 base from V and 2 bases from J, with 9 bases between. Full variable domain (rest looked up from reference TRBV27 and TRBJ2-6): EAQVTQNPRYLITVTGKKLTVTCSQNMNHEYMSWYRQDPGLGLRQIYYSMNVEVTDKGDVPEGYKVSRKEKRNFPLILESPSPNQTSLYFCASSLWPLAGANVLTFGAGSRLTVL.

This clonotype was seen more than once but under ten times. This chain links TRBV5-1 with TRBJ2-2; the D is unclear. The CDR3 spans 14 residues. From germline, CDR1 is SGHRS and CDR2 YFSETQ. The ends were cut back, 3 bases at V and 4 bases at J, with 10 bases in the middle. The CDR3 nucleotides read TGCGCCAGCAGCTCAATGGGAAGCACCGGGGAGCTGTTTTTT. It codes for CASSSMGSTGELFF.

The V gene is TRBV14, the J gene TRBJ2-2; D call uncertain. The CDR3 is 13 amino acids. V was clipped by 5 bases and J by 4 bases, with 8 bases between them. Germline assignment: CDR1 SGHDN and CDR2 FVKESK. CDR3 nucleotide sequence: TGTGCCAGCAGCTTCCAAATCACCGGGGAGCTGTTTTTT. It is translated as CASSFQITGELFF.